The clone carrying this T cell receptor beta chain was detected ten times or more. Its matching antigen is unknown. The CDR3 loop spans 15 amino acids. V lost 6 bases, J lost 0 bases, and 8 bases stayed unmatched. Germline CDR1 reads DFQATT; CDR2 reads SNEGSKA (reference sequence). This entry comes from a study of T cells after yellow fever vaccination. General study results and limits: A faster peak, day 5 versus 15, was reached by the weaker secondary response. Within FACS-sorted repertoires, abundant clonotypes contaminating from the bulk population could be present.

MiXCR, applied by TCRdb to the 5' RACE reads, yields one record per CDR3 protein. The table shows about 150,000 distinct CDR3 sequences, with around 6.3% occurring only once. The genes are TRBV20-1 and TRBJ1-3; 7 positions match TRBD1. The sequence was collected from a man younger than 40 who received the YFV17D yellow fever vaccine. Sequenced material: CD4+ T cells sorted from PBMCs, taken 10 days after the yellow fever booster vaccination. The CDR3 reads CSATIGTVSGNTIYF. DNA of the CDR3: TGCAGTGCGACGATAGGGACAGTCTCTGGAAACACCATATATTTT.